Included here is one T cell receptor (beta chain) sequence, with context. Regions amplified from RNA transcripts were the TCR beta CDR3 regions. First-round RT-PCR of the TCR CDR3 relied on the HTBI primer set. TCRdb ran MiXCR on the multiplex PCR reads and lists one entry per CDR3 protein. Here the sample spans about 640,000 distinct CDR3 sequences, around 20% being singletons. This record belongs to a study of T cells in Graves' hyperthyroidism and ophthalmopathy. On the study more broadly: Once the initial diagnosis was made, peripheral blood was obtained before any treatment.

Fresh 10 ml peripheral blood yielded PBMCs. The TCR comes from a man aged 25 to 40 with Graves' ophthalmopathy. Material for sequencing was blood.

The CDR3 DNA reads TGCAGCGTTGGACCGGGGGGGGGGAACACTGAAGCTTTCTTT. Amino acids: CSVGPGGGNTEAFF. This chain uses TRBV29-1 with TRBJ1-1; possible D gene TRBD1, 5 bases. CDR3 size: 14 residues. V was pared by 4 bases and J by 1 base, with 13 bases between. The germline gives CDR1 SQVTM, CDR2 ANQGSEA.